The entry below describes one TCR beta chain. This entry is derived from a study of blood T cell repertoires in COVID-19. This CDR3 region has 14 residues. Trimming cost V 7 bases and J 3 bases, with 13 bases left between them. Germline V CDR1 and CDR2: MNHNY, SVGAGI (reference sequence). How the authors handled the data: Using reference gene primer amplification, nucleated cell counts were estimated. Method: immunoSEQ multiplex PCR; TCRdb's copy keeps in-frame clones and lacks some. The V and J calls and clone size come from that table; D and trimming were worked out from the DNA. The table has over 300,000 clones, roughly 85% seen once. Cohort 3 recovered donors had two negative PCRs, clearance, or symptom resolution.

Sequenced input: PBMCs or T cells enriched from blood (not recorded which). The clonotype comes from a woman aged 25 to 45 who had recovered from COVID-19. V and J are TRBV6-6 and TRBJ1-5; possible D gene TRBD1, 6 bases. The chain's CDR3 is CASTEGHFNQPQHF. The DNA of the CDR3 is TGTGCCAGCACCGAGGGACACTTCAATCAGCCCCAGCATTTT.